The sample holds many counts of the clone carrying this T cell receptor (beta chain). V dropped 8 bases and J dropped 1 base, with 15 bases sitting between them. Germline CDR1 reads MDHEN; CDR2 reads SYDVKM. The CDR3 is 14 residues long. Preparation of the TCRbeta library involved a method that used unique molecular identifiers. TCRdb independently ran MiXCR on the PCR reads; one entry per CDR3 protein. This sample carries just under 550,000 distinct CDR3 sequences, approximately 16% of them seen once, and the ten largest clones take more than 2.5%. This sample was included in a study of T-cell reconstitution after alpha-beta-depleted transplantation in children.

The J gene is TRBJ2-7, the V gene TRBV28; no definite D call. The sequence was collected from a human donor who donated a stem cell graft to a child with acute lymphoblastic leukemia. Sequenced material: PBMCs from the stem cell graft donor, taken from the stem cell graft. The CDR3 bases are TGTGCCAGCCACACGACAAGGGCGTCCTACGAGCAGTACTTC. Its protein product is CASHTTRASYEQYF.